Given below is one T cell receptor beta chain in context. Original handling: Researchers report that nucleated cell counts were estimated from reference gene primer amplification. TCRdb keeps only in-frame clones here, not all; method: immunoSEQ multiplex PCR. V, J and clone size are taken as reported in that table, and D and trimming were inferred from the DNA itself. The sample contains around 81,000 clones, approximately 86% of which appear only once. The data derive from a study of blood T cell repertoires in COVID-19. Study-wide background: Whether acute or convalescent, the COVID-19 samples came from the United States, Italy and Spain. The analysed material was cDNA or gDNA that came from T cells, B-cell-depleted T cells, or PBMCs.

The CDR3 sequence is 15 residues long. V dropped 0 bases and J dropped 0 bases, with 10 bases sitting between them. Germline lookup yields CDR1 SGHDT and CDR2 YYEEEE. The V and J genes are TRBV5-6 and TRBJ2-7; D is perhaps TRBD2 (5 bases). Sequenced input: peripheral blood. The receptor's source is a man between 65 and 80 years old with acute or convalescent COVID-19. CDR3 sequence (DNA): TGTGCCAGCAGCTTGGTGGCGGGTCCCTCCTACGAGCAGTACTTC. Translating it yields CASSLVAGPSYEQYF.